This T cell receptor (beta chain) was identified during a study of T cells expressing NK-cell markers. In the study overall: In sorted CD3+CD56+NKG2C+, CD3+CD56+NKG2C- and CD3+CD56-NKG2C+ T cells, TCR beta repertoires were obtained.

Following a re-call of the 5' RACE reads, TCRdb has one entry per CDR3 protein and lacks DNA. Its table lists about 260,000 distinct CDR3 sequences. This CDR3 has 15 residues. This TCR came from a woman between 18 and 75 years old in good health. The rearrangement uses TRBV12-3 or TRBV12-4 and TRBJ1-1; with no DNA, the TCRdb D assignment of TRBD1 cannot be verified. Sequencing input: blood T cells: a sorted CD56 or NKG2C T cell subset, CD4+ or CD8+ T cells, or bulk PBMC T cells (not recorded which). The CDR3: CASSLGGYANTEAFF.